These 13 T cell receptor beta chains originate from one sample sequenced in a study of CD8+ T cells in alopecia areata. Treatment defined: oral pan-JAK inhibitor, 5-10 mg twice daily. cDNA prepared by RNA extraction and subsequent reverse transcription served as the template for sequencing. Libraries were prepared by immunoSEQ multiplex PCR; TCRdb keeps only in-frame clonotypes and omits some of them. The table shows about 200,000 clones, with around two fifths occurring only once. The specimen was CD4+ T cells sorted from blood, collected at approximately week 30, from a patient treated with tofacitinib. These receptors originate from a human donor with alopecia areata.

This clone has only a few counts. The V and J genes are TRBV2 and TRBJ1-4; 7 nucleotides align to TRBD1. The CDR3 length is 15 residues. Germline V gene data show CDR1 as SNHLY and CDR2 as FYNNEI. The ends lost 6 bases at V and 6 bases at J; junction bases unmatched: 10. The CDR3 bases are TGTGCCAGCAGAGAGAGCCGACAGGGAGATGAAAAACTGTTTTTT. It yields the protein CASRESRQGDEKLFF. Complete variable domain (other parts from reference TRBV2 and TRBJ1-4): EPEVTQTPSHQVTQMGQEVILRCVPISNHLYFYWYRQILGQKVEFLVSFYNNEISEKSEIFDDQFSVERPDGSNFTLKIRSTKLEDSAMYFCASRESRQGDEKLFFGSGTQLSVL.

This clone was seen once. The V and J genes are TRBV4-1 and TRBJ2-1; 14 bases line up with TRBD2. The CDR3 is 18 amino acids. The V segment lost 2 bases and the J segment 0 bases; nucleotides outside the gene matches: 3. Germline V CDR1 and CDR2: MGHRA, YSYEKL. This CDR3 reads CASSQRGTSGSSYNEQFF. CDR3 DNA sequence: TGCGCCAGCAGCCAAAGGGGGACTAGCGGGAGCTCCTACAATGAGCAGTTCTTC.

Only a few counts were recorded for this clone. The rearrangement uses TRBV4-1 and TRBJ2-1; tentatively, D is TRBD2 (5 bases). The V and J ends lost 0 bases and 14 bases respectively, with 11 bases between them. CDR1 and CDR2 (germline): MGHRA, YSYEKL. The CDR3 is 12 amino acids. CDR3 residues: CASSQDDGIKFF. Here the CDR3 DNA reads TGCGCCAGCAGCCAAGACGACGGGATTAAGTTCTTC.

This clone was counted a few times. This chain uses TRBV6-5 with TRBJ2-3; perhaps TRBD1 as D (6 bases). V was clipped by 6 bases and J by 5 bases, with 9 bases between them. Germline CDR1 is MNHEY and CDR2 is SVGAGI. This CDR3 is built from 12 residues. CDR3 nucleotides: TGTGCCAGCAGGCGCAGGGGAGATACGCAGTATTTT. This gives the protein CASRRRGDTQYF.

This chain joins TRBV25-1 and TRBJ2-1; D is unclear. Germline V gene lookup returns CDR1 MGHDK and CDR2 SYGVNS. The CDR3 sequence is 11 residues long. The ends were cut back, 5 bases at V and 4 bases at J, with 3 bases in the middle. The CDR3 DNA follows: TGTGCCAGCAGTAATTACAATGAGCAGTTCTTC. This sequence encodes CASSNYNEQFF.

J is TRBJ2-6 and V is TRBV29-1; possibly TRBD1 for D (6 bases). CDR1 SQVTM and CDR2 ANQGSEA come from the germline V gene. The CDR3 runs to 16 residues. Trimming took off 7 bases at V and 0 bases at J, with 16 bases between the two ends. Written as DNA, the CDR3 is TGCAGCGCCCTTAGGACAGCAGACTCTGGGGCCAACGTCCTGACTTTC. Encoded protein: CSALRTADSGANVLTF.

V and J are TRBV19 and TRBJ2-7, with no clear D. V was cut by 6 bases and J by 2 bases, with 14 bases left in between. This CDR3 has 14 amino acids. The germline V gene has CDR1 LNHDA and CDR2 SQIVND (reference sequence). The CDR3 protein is CASSPSELPYEQYF. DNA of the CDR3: TGTGCCAGTAGCCCCTCGGAGCTCCCCTACGAGCAGTACTTC.

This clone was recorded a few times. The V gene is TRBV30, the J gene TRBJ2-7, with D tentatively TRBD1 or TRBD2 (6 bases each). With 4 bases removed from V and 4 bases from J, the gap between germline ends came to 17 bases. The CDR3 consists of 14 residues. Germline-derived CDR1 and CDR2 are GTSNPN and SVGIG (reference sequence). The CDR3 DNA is TGTGCCTGGAAGGCGGGACACTTTCTGTACGAGCAGTACTTC. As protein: CAWKAGHFLYEQYF.

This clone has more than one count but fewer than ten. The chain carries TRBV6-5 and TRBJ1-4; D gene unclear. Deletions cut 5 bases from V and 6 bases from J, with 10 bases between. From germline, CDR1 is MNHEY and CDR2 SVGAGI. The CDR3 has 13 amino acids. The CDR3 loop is CASSPMMDEKLFF. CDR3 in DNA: TGTGCCAGCAGTCCGATGATGGATGAAAAACTGTTTTTT.

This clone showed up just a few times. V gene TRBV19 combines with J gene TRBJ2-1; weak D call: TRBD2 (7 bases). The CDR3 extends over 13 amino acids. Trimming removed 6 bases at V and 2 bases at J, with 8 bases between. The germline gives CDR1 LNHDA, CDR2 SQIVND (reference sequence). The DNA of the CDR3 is TGTGCCAGTAGGGGGGGGCCCTACAATGAGCAGTTCTTC. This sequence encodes CASRGGPYNEQFF.

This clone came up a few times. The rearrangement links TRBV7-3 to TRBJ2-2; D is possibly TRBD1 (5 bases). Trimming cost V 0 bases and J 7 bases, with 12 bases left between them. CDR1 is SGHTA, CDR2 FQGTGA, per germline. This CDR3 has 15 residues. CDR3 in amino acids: CASSLTSRQNGELFF. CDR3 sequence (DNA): TGTGCCAGCAGCTTAACGTCGCGACAGAACGGGGAGCTGTTTTTT.

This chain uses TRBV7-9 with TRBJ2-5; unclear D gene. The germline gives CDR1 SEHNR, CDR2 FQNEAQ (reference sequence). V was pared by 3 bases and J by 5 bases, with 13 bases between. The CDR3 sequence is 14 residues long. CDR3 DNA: TGTGCCAGCAGCTTCGCCGGTATCGGGGAGACCCAGTACTTC. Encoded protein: CASSFAGIGETQYF.

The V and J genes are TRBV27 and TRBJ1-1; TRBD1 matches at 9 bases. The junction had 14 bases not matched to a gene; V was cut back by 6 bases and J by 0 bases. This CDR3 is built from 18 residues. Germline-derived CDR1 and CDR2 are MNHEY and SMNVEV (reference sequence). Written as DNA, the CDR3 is TGTGCCAGCAGCTCGAGTGACAGGGGGTTGGTAATGAACACTGAAGCTTTCTTT. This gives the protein CASSSSDRGLVMNTEAFF.